This passage covers 25 T cell receptor beta chains from one sample sequenced in a study of Ad26.COV2.S vaccination and SARS-CoV-2 variants (dated by TCRdb to about 2021). The sample's time point label, in plain terms: individuals recovered from natural SARS-CoV-2 infection. The library was built by means of the immunoSEQ multiplex PCR assay. TCRdb obtained this table from immuneACCESS and retained in-frame rearrangements with V and J assigned. These tables miss some clones; where compared with another copy, unresolved V genes account for less than half of the shortfall, and the remainder is unexplained. For this sample the table gives around 170,000 clones, of which around 90% were detected only once. More than 4.5% of the sample lies in the top ten. Sequenced here: peripheral blood, sampled after recovery from COVID-19. The receptors were gathered from a human donor who had recovered from COVID-19.

This clone was counted a few times. The gene calls are TRBV18 and TRBJ2-2, with 10 bases identical to TRBD1. The J segment lost 3 bases and the V segment lost 6 bases, leaving 1 base of the junction unmatched. The CDR3 is made up of 14 amino acids. Germline CDR1 KGHSH, CDR2 LQKENI. The DNA of the CDR3 is TGTGCCAGCTCGACAGGGGGCCACACCGGGGAGCTGTTTTTT. Its protein product is CASSTGGHTGELFF.

V and J are TRBV19 and TRBJ2-7, with D unresolved. V was cut by 3 bases and J by 0 bases, with 12 bases left in between. This CDR3 has 15 residues. Germline assignment: CDR1 LNHDA and CDR2 SQIVND (reference sequence). The CDR3 loop is CASSIVVAASYEQYF. The DNA for the CDR3 is TGTGCCAGTAGTATTGTAGTGGCGGCCTCCTACGAGCAGTACTTC.

This chain joins TRBV12-3 or TRBV12-4 and TRBJ1-2, with D perhaps TRBD1 (5 bases). V was trimmed by 8 bases and J by 8 bases, leaving 15 bases between them. This CDR3 has 12 residues. The CDR3 region is CASEKRGDGYTF. The CDR3 nucleotides read TGTGCCAGCGAAAAAAGGGGAGACGGCTACACCTTC.

J is TRBJ1-6 and V is TRBV7-8, with D unclear. V lost 1 base to trimming and J lost 6 bases, with 7 bases between them. From germline, CDR1 is SGHVS and CDR2 FQNEAQ. The CDR3 loop spans 14 amino acids. Here the CDR3 DNA reads TGTGCCAGCAGCTTAGGAGACACTAATTCACCCCTCCACTTT. Translated: CASSLGDTNSPLHF. Full variable domain (rest looked up from reference TRBV7-8 and TRBJ1-6): GAGVSQSPRYKVAKRGQDVALRCDPISGHVSLFWYQQALGQGPEFLTYFQNEAQLDKSGLPSDRFFAERPEGSVSTLKIQRTQQEDSAVYLCASSLGDTNSPLHFGNGTRLTVT.

The chain is built from TRBV12-3 or TRBV12-4 and TRBJ2-1, with 7 bases fitting TRBD1. J lost 12 bases, V lost 7 bases, and 6 bases had no gene match. The CDR3 spans 11 residues. The CDR3 DNA reads TGTGCCAGCACCTTGAGGGGGCTGCAGTTCTTC. Protein product: CASTLRGLQFF.

The rearrangement joins TRBV2 to TRBJ2-7; TRBD2 might be the D (6 bases). Germline lookup yields CDR1 SNHLY and CDR2 FYNNEI. The CDR3 runs to 17 residues. Trimming cost V 6 bases and J 6 bases, with 27 bases left between them. The CDR3 region is CASSLPGGSGTLSEQYF. The CDR3 nucleotides are TGTGCCAGCAGCCTACCGGGTGGATCCGGGACTCTCTCCGAGCAGTACTTC.

The rearrangement uses TRBV6-5 and TRBJ1-2; TRBD1 aligns across 7 bases. The V segment lost 4 bases and the J segment 0 bases; nucleotides outside the gene matches: 5. The CDR3 totals 15 residues. Germline values: CDR1 MNHEY, CDR2 SVGAGI. The CDR3 region has the DNA TGTGCCAGCAGTTTCCGGACAGGAGCTAACTATGGCTACACCTTC. This sequence encodes CASSFRTGANYGYTF.

V and J are TRBV4-2 and TRBJ2-5; D may be TRBD1 (5 bases). V gave up 1 base and J gave up 5 bases, with 14 bases separating them. CDR3 length equals 15 residues. CDR1 is LGHNA, CDR2 YNFKEQ, per germline. The CDR3 loop reads CASSQAGFLDETQYF. For the CDR3, the DNA is TGTGCCAGCAGCCAAGCAGGGTTCCTGGATGAGACCCAGTACTTC.

This chain connects TRBV5-4 to TRBJ2-6, with D perhaps matching TRBD1 (5 bases). The V end was cut by 1 base, the J end by 1 base, with 6 bases between. The length of the CDR3 is 15 residues. The germline gives CDR1 SGHNT, CDR2 YYREEE (reference sequence). The CDR3 sequence is CASSLSGSGANVLTF. Written as DNA, the CDR3 is TGTGCCAGCAGCTTGTCAGGGTCTGGGGCCAACGTCCTGACTTTC.

The rearrangement uses TRBV6-2 or TRBV6-3 and TRBJ2-7; perhaps TRBD2 as D (7 bases). The CDR3 is 14 residues long. From germline, CDR1 is MNHEY and CDR2 SVGEGT. V was trimmed by 2 bases and J by 7 bases, leaving 15 bases between them. The CDR3 is CASSYGGAGREQYF. The CDR3 coding sequence is TGTGCCAGCAGTTACGGGGGGGCAGGGAGAGAGCAGTACTTC.

V usage is TRBV5-1 and J usage is TRBJ1-1; 7 positions match TRBD1. This CDR3 has 16 amino acids. Germline V gene data show CDR1 as SGHRS and CDR2 as YFSETQ. Trimming cost V 5 bases and J 0 bases; bases outside gene matches: 10. The CDR3 DNA follows: TGCGCCAGCAGGACAGGGCCCTCGTCTATGAACACTGAAGCTTTCTTT. Translation gives CASRTGPSSMNTEAFF.

The chain combines TRBV6-5 with TRBJ1-4; D not resolved. Looked up from germline, CDR1 is MNHEY and CDR2 is SVGAGI. There are 14 residues in the CDR3. Deletions cut 6 bases from V and 3 bases from J, with 11 bases between. CDR3 protein: CASRTGWANEKLFF. The CDR3 DNA reads TGTGCCAGCAGGACGGGGTGGGCTAATGAAAAACTGTTTTTT.

The chain combines TRBV6-6 with TRBJ1-2; 7 nucleotides line up with TRBD1. This CDR3 comprises 14 residues. The V gene's germline CDR1 is MNHNY and CDR2 SVGAGI (reference sequence). V lost 6 bases to trimming and J lost 8 bases; unmatched junction nucleotides: 12. The CDR3 DNA reads TGTGCCAGCAGCCTCTCTACAGGGGATCGAGGCTACACCTTC. It encodes CASSLSTGDRGYTF.

The CDR3 DNA reads as TGTGCCAGCAGGATAGACAGGGGGGGCGAAAAACTGTTTTTT. Translation: CASRIDRGGEKLFF. The rearrangement links TRBV2 to TRBJ1-4; 9 nucleotides align to TRBD1. Germline lookup yields CDR1 SNHLY and CDR2 FYNNEI. CDR3 length: 14 residues. J was trimmed by 8 bases and V by 6 bases; bases with no gene match: 7.

This chain connects TRBV20-1 to TRBJ2-7; no definite D call. The CDR3 is made up of 11 amino acids. The germline gives CDR1 DFQATT, CDR2 SNEGSKA (reference sequence). Between the trimmed V and J ends, which lost 3 bases and 1 base, there was a span of 4 bases. CDR3 residues: CSASESYEQYF. The CDR3 DNA follows: TGCAGTGCTAGCGAATCCTACGAGCAGTACTTC.

The V call is TRBV6-5, the J call TRBJ1-2, with no clear D. Trimming took 0 bases from V and 8 from J, leaving 19 bases between them. From germline, CDR1 is MNHEY and CDR2 SVGAGI. This CDR3 has 16 amino acids. The CDR3 protein is CASSYSSPSSKRGYTF. As DNA, the CDR3 is TGTGCCAGCAGTTACTCGAGCCCTTCAAGTAAGAGGGGCTACACCTTC.

The rearrangement links TRBV29-1 to TRBJ1-1; D uncertain. CDR3 size: 13 residues. Trimming removed 4 bases from V and 5 bases from J, with 14 bases in between. Germline CDR1 and CDR2: SQVTM and ANQGSEA. The CDR3 loop is CSVVWDSATEAFF. DNA for the CDR3: TGCAGCGTTGTATGGGATTCCGCTACTGAAGCTTTCTTT.

This clone has ten or more counts. The rearrangement joins TRBV5-1 to TRBJ1-2; 7 bases match TRBD1. CDR3 size: 15 residues. Trimming at V came to 0 bases and at J to 3 bases, leaving 5 bases not matched to a gene. Germline values: CDR1 SGHRS, CDR2 YFSETQ. The CDR3 reads CASSLAGDRDYGYTF. The CDR3 DNA reads TGCGCCAGCAGCTTGGCGGGCGACAGGGACTATGGCTACACCTTC. The full variable domain, with the rest looked up from reference TRBV5-1 and TRBJ1-2, is KAGVTQTPRYLIKTRGQQVTLSCSPISGHRSVSWYQQTPGQGLQFLFEYFSETQRNKGNFPGRFSGRQFSNSRSEMNVSTLELGDSALYLCASSLAGDRDYGYTFGSGTRLTVV.

The chain recombines TRBV4-1 with TRBJ2-3; no firm D call. CDR3 size: 12 residues. V gave up 0 bases and J gave up 5 bases, with 3 bases separating them. Germline V gene sequence: CDR1 MGHRA, CDR2 YSYEKL. CDR3 sequence (DNA): TGCGCCAGCAGCCAAGATAAAGATACGCAGTATTTT. Translated, it gives CASSQDKDTQYF.

The rearrangement links TRBV18 to TRBJ2-7, with D possibly called TRBD1 or TRBD2 (7 bases each). The CDR3 runs 14 residues. CDR1 is KGHSH, CDR2 LQKENI, per germline. V was trimmed by 3 bases and J by 6 bases, leaving 15 bases between them. The CDR3, as DNA: TGTGCCAGCTCACCGAAGGGAGGGGGCTTCGAGCAGTACTTC. Protein: CASSPKGGGFEQYF. The complete variable domain, with remaining parts taken from reference TRBV18 and TRBJ2-7, reads NAGVMQNPRHLVRRRGQEARLRCSPMKGHSHVYWYRQLPEEGLKFMVYLQKENIIDESGMPKERFSAEFPKEGPSILRIQQVVRGDSAAYFCASSPKGGGFEQYFGPGTRLTVT.

The V call is TRBV11-2, the J call TRBJ2-4, with 15 bases lining up with TRBD2. V shed 5 bases, J shed 1 base, and the junction held 6 bases outside the gene matches. The CDR3 spans 18 residues. Germline-derived CDR1 and CDR2 are SGHAT and FQNNGV. CDR3 DNA: TGTGCCAGCAGCCCCGGACTAGCGGGAGGGGAGGCCAAAAACATTCAGTACTTC. Protein product: CASSPGLAGGEAKNIQYF.

The chain has TRBV18 and TRBJ1-4; D is ambiguous. The CDR3 length is 13 residues. The germline CDR1 and CDR2 sequences are KGHSH and LQKENI. Deletions cut 3 bases from V and 5 bases from J, with 7 bases between. CDR3 DNA sequence: TGTGCCAGCTCACCGATCGAGAATGAAAAACTGTTTTTT. Its protein product is CASSPIENEKLFF.

This sequence joins TRBV19 and TRBJ1-5, with D uncertain. CDR3 length equals 15 residues. Germline-derived CDR1 and CDR2 are LNHDA and SQIVND (reference sequence). The V end lost 3 bases, the J end lost 0 bases, and 9 bases lay between the germline ends. CDR3 region: CASSMERISNQPQHF. CDR3 bases: TGTGCCAGTAGTATGGAGAGGATTAGCAATCAGCCCCAGCATTTT.

The chain uses TRBV27 and TRBJ2-7; either TRBD1 or TRBD2 may fit D (5 bases each). This CDR3 spans 16 amino acids. Germline-derived CDR1 and CDR2 are MNHEY and SMNVEV (reference sequence). V was shortened by 5 bases and J by 0 bases, with 17 bases between the two germline ends. This CDR3 reads CASSPTPGRSSYEQYF. The CDR3 bases are TGTGCCAGCAGTCCCACGCCGGGACGGAGCTCCTACGAGCAGTACTTC.

The gene calls are TRBV12-3 or TRBV12-4 and TRBJ2-5; possible D gene TRBD2, 6 bases. This CDR3 region has 13 residues. V was pared by 8 bases and J by 5 bases, with 15 bases between. The CDR3 loop reads CASGRDGIETQYF. Written as DNA, the CDR3 is TGTGCCAGCGGGCGGGACGGGATCGAGACCCAGTACTTC.